This T cell receptor (beta chain) comes out of a study of blood T cell repertoires in COVID-19. Measured with immunoSEQ multiplex PCR; TCRdb has only the in-frame clones, and not every one. This sample yields some 190,000 clones, of which around 81% are seen a single time; 4.3% belongs to the top ten. Trimming cost V 0 bases and J 6 bases, with 15 bases left between them. Germline CDR1 and CDR2: KGHSH and LQKENI. This CDR3 comprises 16 residues. The sample comprised PBMCs or T cells enriched from blood (not recorded which). The TCR sequence derives from a man younger than 40 with acute COVID-19. The genes are TRBV18 and TRBJ2-1; maybe TRBD2 (7 bases). The CDR3 loop reads CASSPPEGGGSNEQFF. For the CDR3, the DNA is TGTGCCAGCTCACCACCGGAGGGGGGGGGATCCAATGAGCAGTTCTTC.